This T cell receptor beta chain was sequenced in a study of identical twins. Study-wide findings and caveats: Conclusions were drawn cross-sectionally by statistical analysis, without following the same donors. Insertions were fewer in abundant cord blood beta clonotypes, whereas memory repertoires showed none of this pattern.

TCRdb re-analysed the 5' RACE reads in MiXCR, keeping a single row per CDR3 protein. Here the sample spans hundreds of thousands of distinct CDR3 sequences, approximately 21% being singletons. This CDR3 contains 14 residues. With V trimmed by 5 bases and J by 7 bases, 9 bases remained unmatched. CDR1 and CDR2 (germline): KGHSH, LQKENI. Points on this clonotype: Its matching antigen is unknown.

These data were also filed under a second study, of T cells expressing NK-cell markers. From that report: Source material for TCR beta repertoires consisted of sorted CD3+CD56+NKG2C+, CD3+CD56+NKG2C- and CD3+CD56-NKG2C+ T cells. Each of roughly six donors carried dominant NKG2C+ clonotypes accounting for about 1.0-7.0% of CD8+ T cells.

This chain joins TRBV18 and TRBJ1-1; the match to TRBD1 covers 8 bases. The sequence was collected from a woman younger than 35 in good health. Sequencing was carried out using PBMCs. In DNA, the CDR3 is TGTGCCAGCTCATCGCAGGGGGCCAGGAATGAAGCTTTCTTT. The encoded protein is CASSSQGARNEAFF.